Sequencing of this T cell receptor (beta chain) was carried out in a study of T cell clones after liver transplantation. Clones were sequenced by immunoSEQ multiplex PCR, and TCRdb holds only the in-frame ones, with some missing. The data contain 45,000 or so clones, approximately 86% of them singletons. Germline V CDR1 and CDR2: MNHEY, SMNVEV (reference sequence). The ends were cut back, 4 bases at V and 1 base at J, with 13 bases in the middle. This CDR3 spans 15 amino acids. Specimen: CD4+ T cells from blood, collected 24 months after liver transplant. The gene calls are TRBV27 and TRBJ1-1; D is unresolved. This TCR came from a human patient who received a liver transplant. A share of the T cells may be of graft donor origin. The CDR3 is CASSSSRGANTEAFF. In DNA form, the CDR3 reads TGTGCCAGCAGTTCATCCCGGGGAGCGAACACTGAAGCTTTCTTT.